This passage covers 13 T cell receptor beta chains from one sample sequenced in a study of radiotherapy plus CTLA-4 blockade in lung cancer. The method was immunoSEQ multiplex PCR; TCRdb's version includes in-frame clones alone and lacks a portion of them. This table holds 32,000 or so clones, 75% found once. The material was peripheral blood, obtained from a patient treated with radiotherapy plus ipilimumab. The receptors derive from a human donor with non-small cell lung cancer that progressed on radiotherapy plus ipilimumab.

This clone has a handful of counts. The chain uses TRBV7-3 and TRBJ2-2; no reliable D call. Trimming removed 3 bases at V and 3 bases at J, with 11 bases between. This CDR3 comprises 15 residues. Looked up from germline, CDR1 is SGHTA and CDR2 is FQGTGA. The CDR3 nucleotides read TGTGCCAGCAGCTTGAAGTCATCTGACACCGGGGAGCTGTTTTTT. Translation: CASSLKSSDTGELFF.

The CDR3 DNA follows: TGTGCCAGTAGTATAGATGGGACAGGGGGGAATCAGCCCCAGCATTTT. It translates to CASSIDGTGGNQPQHF. The chain links TRBV19 to TRBJ1-5, with 11 positions matching TRBD1. V trimming: 0 bases; J trimming: 4 bases; junction bases outside the gene matches: 2. CDR1 LNHDA and CDR2 SQIVND come from the germline V gene (reference sequence). The length of the CDR3 is 16 residues.

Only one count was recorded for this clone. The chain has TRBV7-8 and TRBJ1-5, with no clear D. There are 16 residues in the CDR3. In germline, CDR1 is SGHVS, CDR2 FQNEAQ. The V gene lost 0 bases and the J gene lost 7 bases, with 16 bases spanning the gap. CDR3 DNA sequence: TGTGCCAGCAGCTTAGCGATGGGCAGCACGAGACAGCCCCAGCATTTT. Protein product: CASSLAMGSTRQPQHF.

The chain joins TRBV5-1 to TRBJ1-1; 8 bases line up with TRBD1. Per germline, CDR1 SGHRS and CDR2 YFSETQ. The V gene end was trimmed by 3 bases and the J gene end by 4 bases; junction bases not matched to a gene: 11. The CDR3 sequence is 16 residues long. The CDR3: CASSSRTLTGGTEAFF. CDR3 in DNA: TGCGCCAGCAGCTCTCGTACCCTAACAGGGGGCACTGAAGCTTTCTTT.

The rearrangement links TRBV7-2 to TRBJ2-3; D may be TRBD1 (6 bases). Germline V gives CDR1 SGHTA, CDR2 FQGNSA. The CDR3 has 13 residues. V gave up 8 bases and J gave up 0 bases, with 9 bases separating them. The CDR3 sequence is CASRTGSTDTQYF. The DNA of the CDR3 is TGTGCCAGCCGAACAGGGAGCACAGATACGCAGTATTTT.

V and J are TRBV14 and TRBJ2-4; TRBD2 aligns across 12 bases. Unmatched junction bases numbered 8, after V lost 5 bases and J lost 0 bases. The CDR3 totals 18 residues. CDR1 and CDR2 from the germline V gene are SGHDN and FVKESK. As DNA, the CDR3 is TGTGCCAGCAGCAGGGCTAGCGGGGGGGCCCTAGCCAAAAACATTCAGTACTTC. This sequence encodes CASSRASGGALAKNIQYF.

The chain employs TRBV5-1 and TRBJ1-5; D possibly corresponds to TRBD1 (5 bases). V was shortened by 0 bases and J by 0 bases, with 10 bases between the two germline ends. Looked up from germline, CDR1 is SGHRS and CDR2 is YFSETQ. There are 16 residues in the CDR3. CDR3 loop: CASSLGDGNSNQPQHF. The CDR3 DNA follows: TGCGCCAGCAGCTTGGGGGACGGTAATAGCAATCAGCCCCAGCATTTT.

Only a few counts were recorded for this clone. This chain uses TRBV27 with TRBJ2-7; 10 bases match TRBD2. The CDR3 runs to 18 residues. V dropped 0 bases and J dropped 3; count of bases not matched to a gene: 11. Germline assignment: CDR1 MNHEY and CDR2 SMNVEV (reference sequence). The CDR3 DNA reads TGTGCCAGCAGTTTATCGGTACTAGCGGGAAGGTCGAGCTACGAGCAGTACTTC. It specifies CASSLSVLAGRSSYEQYF.

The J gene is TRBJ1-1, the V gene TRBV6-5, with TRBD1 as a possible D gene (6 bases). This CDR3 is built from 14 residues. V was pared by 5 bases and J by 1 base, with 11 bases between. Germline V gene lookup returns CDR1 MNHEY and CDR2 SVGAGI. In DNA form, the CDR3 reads TGTGCCAGCAGTCCCATGGGGGCGAACACTGAAGCTTTCTTT. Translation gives CASSPMGANTEAFF.

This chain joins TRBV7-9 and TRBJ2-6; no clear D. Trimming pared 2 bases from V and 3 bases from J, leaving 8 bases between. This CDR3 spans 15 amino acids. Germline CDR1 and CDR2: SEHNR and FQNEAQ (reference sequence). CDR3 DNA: TGTGCCAGCAGCTTAAAGGGTTATGGGGCCAACGTCCTGACTTTC. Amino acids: CASSLKGYGANVLTF.

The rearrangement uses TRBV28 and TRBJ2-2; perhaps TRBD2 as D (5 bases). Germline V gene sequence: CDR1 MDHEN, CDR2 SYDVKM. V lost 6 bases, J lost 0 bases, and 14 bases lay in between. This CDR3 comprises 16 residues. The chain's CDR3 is CASSPPGGSNTGELFF. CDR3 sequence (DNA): TGTGCCAGCAGCCCTCCTGGAGGCTCGAACACCGGGGAGCTGTTTTTT.

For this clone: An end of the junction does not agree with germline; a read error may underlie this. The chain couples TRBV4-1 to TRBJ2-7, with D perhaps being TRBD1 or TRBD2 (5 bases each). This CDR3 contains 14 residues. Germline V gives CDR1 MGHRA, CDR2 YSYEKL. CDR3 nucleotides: TGCGCCAGTAGCCCAGGGCGTGGGGGTTACGAGCAGTACTTC. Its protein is CASSPGRGGYEQYF.

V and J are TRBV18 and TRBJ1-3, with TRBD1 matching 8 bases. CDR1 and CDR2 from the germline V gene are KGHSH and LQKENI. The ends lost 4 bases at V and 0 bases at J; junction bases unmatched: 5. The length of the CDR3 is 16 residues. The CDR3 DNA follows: TGTGCCAGCTCACTAGGACAGGGACGCTCTGGAAACACCATATATTTT. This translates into CASSLGQGRSGNTIYF.